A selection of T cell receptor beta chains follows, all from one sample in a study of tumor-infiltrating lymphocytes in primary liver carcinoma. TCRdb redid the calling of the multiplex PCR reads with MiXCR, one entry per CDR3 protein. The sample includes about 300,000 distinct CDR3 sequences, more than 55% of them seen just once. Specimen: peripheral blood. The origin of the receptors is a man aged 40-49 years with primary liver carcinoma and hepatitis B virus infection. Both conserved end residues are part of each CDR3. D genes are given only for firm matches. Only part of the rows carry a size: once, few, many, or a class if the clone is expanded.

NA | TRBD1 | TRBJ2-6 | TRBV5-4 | TGTGCCAGCACTACAGGGGGCTCTATCTCTGGGGCCAACGTCCTGACTTTC | CASTTGGSISGANVLTF
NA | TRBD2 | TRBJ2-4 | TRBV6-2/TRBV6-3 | TGTGCTAGTTCGACTTCGACTCTAGCGGGAGTTAGGAGCAAAAACATTCGGTACTTC | CASSTSTLAGVRSKNIRYF
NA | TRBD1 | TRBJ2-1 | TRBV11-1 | TGTGCCAGCAGCTCTGGGGGGGACAGGGGGATCAACAATGAGCAGTTCTTC | CASSSGGDRGINNEQFF
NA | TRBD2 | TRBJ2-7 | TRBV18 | TGTGCCAGCTCACGTCTAGCGGTAGACGATCAGTACTTC | CASSRLAVDDQYF
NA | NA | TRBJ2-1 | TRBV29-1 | TGCAGCGTAGGGATTTACAATGAGCAGTCCTTC | CSVGIYNEQSF
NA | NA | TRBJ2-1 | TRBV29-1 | TGCAGCGTTGGCGAGACAGGGGGCAGGCTAGCGGGAGACAATGGGCAGTTCTTC | CSVGETGGRLAGDNGQFF
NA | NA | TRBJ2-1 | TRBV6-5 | TGTGCCAGCTGTTACAGGCAGGTGGAGGATGAGCAGTTCTTC | CASCYRQVEDEQFF
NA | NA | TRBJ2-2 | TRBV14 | TGTGCCAGCAGCCAAGATTTAGGGGACACCGGGGAGCTGTTTTTT | CASSQDLGDTGELFF
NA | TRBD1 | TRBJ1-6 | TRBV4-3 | TGTGCCAGCAGCCAATGGACAGGGGCGAAGTATAATTCACCCCTCCACTTT | CASSQWTGAKYNSPLHF
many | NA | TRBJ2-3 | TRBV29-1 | TGCAGCGTCGCTACAGGCAGTACAGATACGCAGTATTTT | CSVATGSTDTQYF
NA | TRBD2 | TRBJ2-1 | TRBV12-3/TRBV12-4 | TGTGCCAGCAGGGGCCAGGGAGGGCCGAATGAACAGTTCTTC | CASRGQGGPNEQFF
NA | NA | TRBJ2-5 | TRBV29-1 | TGCAGCGCCTTGACTAGTGGGGAGACCCAGTGCTTC | CSALTSGETQCF
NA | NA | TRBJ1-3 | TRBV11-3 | TGTGCCAACAGCAACCGGGGGCATGGTTGCCGAAACACCATATATTTT | CANSNRGHGCRNTIYF
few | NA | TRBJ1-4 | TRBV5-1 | TGCGCCAGCAGCCCGGACAGTCCAACTAATGAAAAACTGTTTTTT | CASSPDSPTNEKLFF
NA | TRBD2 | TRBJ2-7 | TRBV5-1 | TGCGCCAGCAGCTTGAATCTAGCGGGAGTCGACGAGCAGTACTTC | CASSLNLAGVDEQYF
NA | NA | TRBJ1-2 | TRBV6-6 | TGTGCCAGCAGTTCCCTCGGGGAGGGGTATGGCTACACCTTC | CASSSLGEGYGYTF
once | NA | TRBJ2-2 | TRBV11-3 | TGTGCCAACAGCTTACAGGGGAACACCGGGGAGCTGTTTTTT | CANSLQGNTGELFF
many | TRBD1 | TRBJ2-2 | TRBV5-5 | TGTGCCAGCAGCTTAGTCCCGGGACAGGGGACCGGGGAGCTGTTTTTT | CASSLVPGQGTGELFF
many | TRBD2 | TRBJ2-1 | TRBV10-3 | TGTGCCATCGACAGCGGGAGGAGTGGGTCCTACAATGAGCAGTTCTTC | CAIDSGRSGSYNEQFF
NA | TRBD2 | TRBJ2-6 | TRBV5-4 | TGTGCCAGCAGCTGGACTAGCGGGCTCTCTGGGGCCAACGTCCTGACTTTC | CASSWTSGLSGANVLTF
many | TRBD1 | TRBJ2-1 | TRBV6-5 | TGTGCCAGCAGCCCCCGGGACAGGGAAAATGAGCAGTTCTTC | CASSPRDRENEQFF
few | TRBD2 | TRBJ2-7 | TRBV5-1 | TGCGCCAGCAGCTCTCGACCCGGGACTAGCGGGAGACTTTACGGGCAGTACTTC | CASSSRPGTSGRLYGQYF
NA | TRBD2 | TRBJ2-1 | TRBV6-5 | TGTGCCTGCAGTTACTCTCCGGGGGTCGAGCGGGAGTCGGACAATGAGCAGTTCTTC | CACSYSPGVERESDNEQFF
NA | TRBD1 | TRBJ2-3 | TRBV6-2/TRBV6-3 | TGTGCCAGCAGTTACAGCCCCGGACAGGGGGCGGAATATAGCAATCAGTCCCAGTATTTT | CASSYSPGQGAEYSNQSQYF
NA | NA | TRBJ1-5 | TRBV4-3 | TGCGCCAGCAGTCAACACCGGGCCCTCAATCAGCCCCACCACTTT | CASSQHRALNQPHHF
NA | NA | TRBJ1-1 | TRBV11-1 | TGTGCCAACAACTCGCAAAATTCAGGGGTTCGGACTGAAGCTTTCTTT | CANNSQNSGVRTEAFF
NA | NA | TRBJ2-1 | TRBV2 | TGTGCCAGCAGTGAACTAGCAGGCAATGAGCAGTTCTTC | CASSELAGNEQFF
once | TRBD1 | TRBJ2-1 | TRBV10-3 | TGTGCCATTAGAATAACCCGGGACAGGGGCCGTGGTGAGCAGTTCTTC | CAIRITRDRGRGEQFF
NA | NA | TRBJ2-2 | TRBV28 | TGTGCCAGCGGCGCCGGGGAGCTGTTTTTT | CASGAGELFF
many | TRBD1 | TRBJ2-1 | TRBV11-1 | TGTGCCAGCAGCCATCGACGACAGGGGGCCTACAATGAGCAGTTCTTC | CASSHRRQGAYNEQFF
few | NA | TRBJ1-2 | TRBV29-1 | TGCGGCGTTGGGCAAGAGACGACGGGCAGCTATGGCTACACCTTC | CGVGQETTGSYGYTF
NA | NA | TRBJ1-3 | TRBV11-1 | TGTGCCAACAGCCCGGGGAGTGTTGGAAACACCATATATTTT | CANSPGSVGNTIYF
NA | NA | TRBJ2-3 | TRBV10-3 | TGTGCCATCAGTGCCTGGCAGCGGAAGCTCACAGATACGCAGTATTTT | CAISAWQRKLTDTQYF
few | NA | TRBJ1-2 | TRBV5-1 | TGCGCCAGCAGCCGACAGGAGACATATGGCTACACCTTC | CASSRQETYGYTF